Listed below are T cell receptor beta chains from one sample, sequenced in a study of T cells after yellow fever vaccination. Each CDR3 protein gets one entry after TCRdb re-called the 5' RACE reads with MiXCR. The sample records hundreds of thousands of distinct CDR3 sequences, about 13% being singletons. The material sequenced was PBMCs, taken on the day of the yellow fever booster vaccination. The origin of the receptors is a man aged 30-40 years who received the YFV17D yellow fever vaccine. The CDR3 runs from the conserved cysteine through the conserved F or W. Each record gives: CDR3 length, clone size, V gene, J gene, CDR3 protein. Size values are once, few and many counts, or a class for expanded clones, and some rows have none.

13	.	TRBV20-1	TRBJ2-7	CSATRDRGREQYF
12	few	TRBV20-1	TRBJ1-1	CSATRGRTEAFF
16	few	TRBV7-6	TRBJ2-1	CASSFGEGGSYNEQFF
16	.	TRBV7-8	TRBJ2-2	CASTRTSGRNTGELFF
14	few	TRBV20-1	TRBJ2-3	CSARELGSTDTQYF
13	.	TRBV10-3	TRBJ1-1	CAISETANTEAFF
14	.	TRBV6-1	TRBJ2-3	CASTLGTGEFTQYF
14	few	TRBV28	TRBJ1-5	CASVPSSSNQPQHF
15	few	TRBV5-1	TRBJ2-7	CASSSPGLEAYEQYF
15	few	TRBV12-3/TRBV12-4	TRBJ2-2	CASTTPQGNTGELFF
18	.	TRBV5-1	TRBJ2-7	CASSFTHNTGTNSYEQYF
13	few	TRBV7-2	TRBJ2-7	CASSLTSPYEQYF
13	few	TRBV5-1	TRBJ2-2	CASSSGSAGELFF
16	few	TRBV28	TRBJ2-3	CASTLNPVFSTDTQYF
18	once	TRBV20-1	TRBJ2-1	CSARAGLAVVGPYNEQFF
17	few	TRBV4-3	TRBJ2-1	CASSQAWASGRGNEQFF
15	few	TRBV4-3	TRBJ2-7	CASSHQIGQPYEQYF
15	.	TRBV20-1	TRBJ2-2	CSARAIAGDIGELFF
15	few	TRBV19	TRBJ1-4	CASRQPGGTNEKLFF
15	few	TRBV14	TRBJ2-3	CASSRGLAGGDTQYF
17	.	TRBV5-1	TRBJ2-3	CASSLGDSRKSGNTQYF
14	many	TRBV4-3	TRBJ1-4	CASSQTGFVEKLFF
12	.	TRBV6-2/TRBV6-3	TRBJ1-1	CASSYGLSEAFF
13	.	TRBV4-3	TRBJ2-3	CASSQDGSNTQYF
13	few	TRBV10-3	TRBJ2-2	CATRTGPTGELFF
14	.	TRBV2	TRBJ2-1	CASNIQGRLDEQFF
15	few	TRBV7-3	TRBJ2-5	CASSHQHGPRGTQYF
17	few	TRBV20-1	TRBJ2-1	CSARTVQGLAAYNEQFF
13	.	TRBV20-1	TRBJ1-5	CSASGTDNQPQHF
16	.	TRBV10-3	TRBJ1-2	CAISGGTGEANYGYTF
14	few	TRBV5-4	TRBJ2-3	CATTTSTSTDTQYF
13	few	TRBV20-1	TRBJ2-7	CSARERDRYEQYF
13	.	TRBV12-3/TRBV12-4	TRBJ2-3	CASSLITGDTQYF
15	.	TRBV21-1	TRBJ2-3	CASSKPGRGADTQYF
17	.	TRBV6-2/TRBV6-3	TRBJ2-2	CASSLGLAGDYTGELFF
12	few	TRBV6-5	TRBJ2-1	CASQAGFNEQFF
13	few	TRBV10-3	TRBJ2-3	CAHRYSDSDTQYF
13	few	TRBV5-4	TRBJ2-3	CASSSRLADTQYF
16	.	TRBV5-1	TRBJ2-7	CASSLSGGPWEGEQYF
15	.	TRBV7-2	TRBJ2-1	CASSLFDGSYNEQFF
15	.	TRBV15	TRBJ2-6	CATSNRRAGANVLTF
12	few	TRBV11-1	TRBJ2-7	CASSRREGEQYF
12	few	TRBV28	TRBJ2-7	CASSYRPDEQYF
14	.	TRBV2	TRBJ2-3	CARREARGTDTQYF
16	many	TRBV18	TRBJ2-1	CASSPPGLAGGNEQFF
16	.	TRBV28	TRBJ2-2	CASSSAGTTNTGELFF
12	.	TRBV18	TRBJ2-1	CASSLTRDEQFF
16	.	TRBV29-1	TRBJ2-1	CSVRSERDRGRDEQFF
15	few	TRBV7-2	TRBJ2-7	CASSPDRTSGYEQYF
15	few	TRBV20-1	TRBJ2-4	CSAGAAITVKNIQYF